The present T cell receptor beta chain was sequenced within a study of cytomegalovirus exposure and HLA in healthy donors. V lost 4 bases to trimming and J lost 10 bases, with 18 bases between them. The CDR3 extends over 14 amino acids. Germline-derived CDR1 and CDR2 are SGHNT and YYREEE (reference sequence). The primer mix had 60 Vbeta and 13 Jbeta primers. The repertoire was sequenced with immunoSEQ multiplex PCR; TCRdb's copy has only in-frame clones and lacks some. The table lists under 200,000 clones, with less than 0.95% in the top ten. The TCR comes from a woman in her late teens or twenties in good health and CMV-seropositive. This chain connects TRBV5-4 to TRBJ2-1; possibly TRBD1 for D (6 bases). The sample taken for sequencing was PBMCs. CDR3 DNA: TGTGCCAGCAGCCTCCGACCGCAGGGGAGAGAGCAGTTCTTC. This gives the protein CASSLRPQGREQFF.